Sequencing of this T cell receptor beta chain was carried out in a study of blood T cell repertoires in COVID-19. Across the whole study: Sites in the United States, Italy and Spain provided acute and convalescent COVID-19 samples.

In the study's own analysis: Using reference gene primer amplification, nucleated cell counts were estimated. TCRdb's copy holds only in-frame clones and misses some; the assay was immunoSEQ multiplex PCR. V and J calls and clone size come straight from that table; D and trimming were deduced from the DNA. The table shows 470,000 or so clones, with 70% to 90% occurring only once. In germline, CDR1 is DFQATT, CDR2 SNEGSKA (reference sequence). The CDR3 length is 10 residues. A remark on this clone: One end of the junction does not line up with germline, which may come from a read error.

Participants reported their clinical history, and cohort assignment relied on those reports. Material: PBMCs or T cells enriched from blood (not recorded which). This clonotype originated in a woman between 18 and 29 years old with acute COVID-19. This chain links TRBV20-1 with TRBJ1-4, with D perhaps TRBD1 (6 bases). As DNA, the CDR3 is TGCAGTGCTCACCTACCGGGACACCTATTT. Protein product: CSAHLPGHLF.